This T cell receptor (beta chain) derives from a study of shared clonotypes between healthy human individuals. This clone was seen a single time. The assay was immunoSEQ multiplex PCR, and TCRdb's table has in-frame clones only and misses some. This sample carries a few hundred thousand clones, 97% of them seen once, and the ten largest clones take about 0.06%. This CDR3 spans 17 amino acids. The germline CDR1 and CDR2 sequences are SGHAT and FQNNGV. With 4 bases clipped from V and 6 bases from J, the junction kept 15 bases outside the gene matches. This receptor was taken from a woman in her thirties in good health. The chain has TRBV11-2 and TRBJ2-1; 7 bases are shared with TRBD2. Sample: naive CD4+ T cells sorted from blood. Subset in this sample: CD45RA+ positively selected. CDR3 DNA sequence: TGTGCCAGCAGCTACGAAGGGAGGGCTAGAAAAGGCAATGAGCAGTTCTTC. Its translation: CASSYEGRARKGNEQFF.